These 22 T cell receptor beta chains originate from one sample sequenced in a study of cytomegalovirus exposure and HLA in healthy donors. 60 Vbeta and 13 Jbeta primers were used in PCR. Libraries were prepared by immunoSEQ multiplex PCR; TCRdb keeps only in-frame clonotypes and omits some of them. The sample consists of around 130,000 clones, around 78% of them appearing once. The material sequenced was PBMCs. Receptors were obtained from a woman aged 18-35 years in good health and CMV-seronegative.

The genes are TRBV7-8 and TRBJ1-2; 8 bases fit TRBD1. V was clipped by 4 bases and J by 6 bases; unmatched bases: 1. The CDR3 sequence is 12 residues long. Germline CDR1 reads SGHVS; CDR2 reads FQNEAQ. This CDR3 is CASSSGGNGYTF. Written as DNA, the CDR3 is TGTGCCAGCAGCTCAGGGGGCAATGGCTACACCTTC.

This clone was picked up a small number of times. CDR3 sequence reads: CASSSAVEAFF. CDR3 nucleotides: TGTGCCAGCAGCTCCGCGGTTGAAGCTTTCTTT. V usage is TRBV7-9 and J usage is TRBJ1-1; D gene unclear. The CDR3 runs 11 residues. The V end lost 4 bases, the J end lost 7 bases, and 7 bases lay between the germline ends. CDR1 SEHNR and CDR2 FQNEAQ come from the germline V gene (reference sequence).

V is TRBV5-1 and J is TRBJ2-3; 9 positions agree with TRBD2. The CDR3 sequence is 16 residues long. CDR1 and CDR2 (germline): SGHRS, YFSETQ. Unmatched junction bases numbered 8, after V lost 3 bases and J lost 3 bases. CDR3 in DNA: TGCGCCAGCAGCTATCCAGCGGGAGGCGTTACAGATACGCAGTATTTT. Amino acids: CASSYPAGGVTDTQYF.

The chain joins TRBV30 to TRBJ1-1, with a weak D call TRBD1 (5 bases). Germline CDR1 reads GTSNPN; CDR2 reads SVGIG (reference sequence). V was trimmed by 4 bases and J by 4 bases, leaving 13 bases between them. The CDR3 runs to 13 residues. The CDR3 loop is CAWTGRTGTEAFF. As DNA, the CDR3 is TGTGCCTGGACAGGGCGTACGGGCACTGAAGCTTTCTTT.

This rearrangement joins TRBV5-6 to TRBJ1-1; TRBD1 might be the D (5 bases). Germline V CDR1 and CDR2: SGHDT, YYEEEE. This CDR3 spans 14 amino acids. V lost 4 bases, J lost 4 bases, and 14 bases lay in between. The CDR3 sequence: CASSLRGGFTEAFF. The CDR3 DNA sequence: TGTGCCAGCAGCCTCCGGGGGGGATTCACTGAAGCTTTCTTT.

The chain combines TRBV19 with TRBJ2-2; 7 nucleotides agree with TRBD2. With V trimmed by 7 bases and J by 4 bases, 6 bases remained unmatched. The CDR3 runs to 14 residues. Germline assignment: CDR1 LNHDA and CDR2 SQIVND (reference sequence). The CDR3 is CASKPGGGTGELFF. The CDR3 DNA sequence: TGTGCCAGTAAGCCGGGGGGAGGCACCGGGGAGCTGTTTTTT. The complete variable domain, with remaining parts taken from reference TRBV19 and TRBJ2-2, reads DGGITQSPKYLFRKEGQNVTLSCEQNLNHDAMYWYRQDPGQGLRLIYYSQIVNDFQKGDIAEGYSVSREKKESFPLTVTSAQKNPTAFYLCASKPGGGTGELFFGEGSRLTVL.

V gene TRBV6-1 combines with J gene TRBJ1-2; D remains unclear. This CDR3 spans 15 amino acids. CDR1 MNHNS and CDR2 SASEGT come from the germline V gene. V gave up 1 base and J gave up 5 bases, with 14 bases separating them. The CDR3 sequence: CASSEDPVSGYGYTF. CDR3 nucleotides: TGTGCCAGCAGTGAAGATCCCGTTTCGGGGTATGGCTACACCTTC.

The rearrangement joins TRBV30 to TRBJ1-1, with D perhaps TRBD1 (6 bases). Trimming shortened V by 4 bases and J by 5 bases, and 11 bases separated the two germline ends. This CDR3 comprises 12 residues. Germline loops: CDR1 GTSNPN, CDR2 SVGIG (reference sequence). CDR3 sequence: CAWNPRGTEAFF. As DNA, the CDR3 is TGTGCCTGGAACCCGAGGGGGACTGAAGCTTTCTTT.

The chain carries TRBV4-2 and TRBJ1-2; TRBD1 aligns across 9 bases. This CDR3 is 16 amino acids long. Germline V CDR1 and CDR2: LGHNA, YNFKEQ. The V gene end was trimmed by 5 bases and the J gene end by 0 bases; junction bases not matched to a gene: 7. The CDR3 DNA reads TGTGCCAGCAGCTTCGGGACAGGGTCAGCTAACTATGGCTACACCTTC. This gives the protein CASSFGTGSANYGYTF.

V gene TRBV5-1 combines with J gene TRBJ2-2; 11 bases map to TRBD2. The CDR3 loop spans 16 amino acids. V shed 3 bases, J shed 7 bases, and the junction held 8 bases outside the gene matches. The germline gives CDR1 SGHRS, CDR2 YFSETQ. This CDR3 is CASSSSGRTSYGELFF. For the CDR3, the DNA is TGCGCCAGCAGCTCTAGCGGGAGGACCTCATACGGGGAGCTGTTTTTT.

The J gene is TRBJ1-2, the V gene TRBV29-1, with a weak D call TRBD1 (6 bases). V dropped 6 bases and J dropped 1 base, with 15 bases sitting between them. The CDR3 is 14 residues long. The germline V gene has CDR1 SQVTM and CDR2 ANQGSEA. CDR3 nucleotide sequence: TGCAGCGTGACGGGTACGGACAGTAACTATGGCTACACCTTC. Amino acids: CSVTGTDSNYGYTF.

V and J are TRBV6-5 and TRBJ2-7, with 7 nucleotides matching TRBD1. This CDR3 has 15 amino acids. Germline V gives CDR1 MNHEY, CDR2 SVGAGI. Trimming took 4 bases from V and 0 from J; bases not matched to a gene: 6. CDR3 region: CASSSTGDPSYEQYF. The DNA for the CDR3 is TGTGCCAGCAGTTCAACAGGGGATCCCTCCTACGAGCAGTACTTC.

This clone occurred a few times. The V gene is TRBV15, the J gene TRBJ1-5; D is uncertain. Germline-derived CDR1 and CDR2 are LNHNV and YYDKDF (reference sequence). The CDR3 length is 16 residues. Trimming pared 0 bases from V and 3 bases from J, leaving 12 bases between. DNA of the CDR3: TGTGCCACCAGCAGAGAGGCAGCACTATTCAATCAGCCCCAGCATTTT. Encoded protein: CATSREAALFNQPQHF.

The chain is built from TRBV6-5 and TRBJ2-1; 8 bases are a match to TRBD2. Germline V gives CDR1 MNHEY, CDR2 SVGAGI. Trimming took 6 bases from V and 6 from J; bases not matched to a gene: 7. CDR3 length: 14 amino acids. The CDR3 coding sequence is TGTGCCAGCAGCCCCCCCGGGACTAGCAATGAGCAGTTCTTC. Protein: CASSPPGTSNEQFF.

J is TRBJ2-1 and V is TRBV4-2; 11 positions match TRBD2. Germline CDR1 reads LGHNA; CDR2 reads YNFKEQ. This CDR3 has 16 residues. Germline trimming cut 7 bases from V and 7 bases from J; bases unmatched to any gene: 12. CDR3 sequence: CASTAHRASGRNEQFF. The CDR3 coding sequence is TGTGCCAGCACCGCCCACCGGGCTAGCGGGAGGAATGAGCAGTTCTTC.

The chain links TRBV19 to TRBJ1-1, with 8 bases lining up with TRBD1. The V gene's germline CDR1 is LNHDA and CDR2 SQIVND (reference sequence). The CDR3 loop spans 15 amino acids. The V and J ends lost 6 bases and 1 base, in that order; junction bases with no gene match: 7. The CDR3 region has the DNA TGTGCCAGTAGAAATTTTGGGACAGGGAACACTGAAGCTTTCTTT. As protein: CASRNFGTGNTEAFF. The full variable domain, with the rest looked up from reference TRBV19 and TRBJ1-1, is DGGITQSPKYLFRKEGQNVTLSCEQNLNHDAMYWYRQDPGQGLRLIYYSQIVNDFQKGDIAEGYSVSREKKESFPLTVTSAQKNPTAFYLCASRNFGTGNTEAFFGQGTRLTVV.

The chain combines TRBV5-1 with TRBJ1-1; 7 nucleotides agree with TRBD1. V was clipped by 4 bases and J by 7 bases; unmatched bases: 10. The CDR3 contains 14 residues. The germline gives CDR1 SGHRS, CDR2 YFSETQ. The CDR3 spells CASSEGGRGGEAFF. The CDR3 DNA reads as TGCGCCAGCAGCGAAGGGGGCAGAGGAGGTGAAGCTTTCTTT.

The chain recombines TRBV4-1 with TRBJ1-1, with a tentative D call TRBD1 (6 bases). Germline CDR1 reads MGHRA; CDR2 reads YSYEKL. The V and J ends lost 3 bases and 5 bases respectively, with 16 bases between them. The CDR3 contains 15 residues. The CDR3 coding sequence is TGCGCCAGCAGCCACCCCGAACAGGGATGGACTGAAGCTTTCTTT. Its protein product is CASSHPEQGWTEAFF.

In the case of this clone: At one of its ends the junction is not consistent with the germline gene, which may arise from a read error. This rearrangement joins TRBV7-9 to TRBJ2-7; tentatively, D is TRBD1 (5 bases). The CDR3 has 16 amino acids. CDR1 SEHNR and CDR2 FQNEAQ come from the germline V gene (reference sequence). CDR3 in DNA: TGTTCCAGCAGCTTAGACAAGGGGAAGTGGGCCTACGAGCAGTACTTC. Its protein is CSSSLDKGKWAYEQYF.

V usage is TRBV4-1 and J usage is TRBJ2-7, with D possibly TRBD1 on 6 matching bases. The V end lost 4 bases, the J end lost 4 bases, and 14 bases lay between the germline ends. The CDR3 loop spans 14 amino acids. CDR1 is MGHRA, CDR2 YSYEKL, per germline. This chain's CDR3 is CASSPGHGEYEQYF. CDR3 in DNA: TGCGCCAGCAGCCCGGGACACGGTGAGTACGAGCAGTACTTC.

The rearrangement joins TRBV5-1 to TRBJ2-7, with a tentative D call TRBD2 (6 bases). CDR3 size: 15 residues. Trimming removed 4 bases at V and 1 base at J, with 15 bases between. Per the germline V gene, CDR1 is SGHRS and CDR2 is YFSETQ. In nucleotides, the CDR3 is TGCGCCAGCAGCCTCGGGCCTAGCGCGTCCTACGAGCAGTACTTC. Translating it yields CASSLGPSASYEQYF.

This clone was seen a handful of times. The V call is TRBV13, the J call TRBJ2-7; D possibly corresponds to TRBD1 (5 bases). V was cut by 6 bases and J by 0 bases, with 12 bases left in between. The CDR3 has 14 residues. Germline CDR1 PRHDT, CDR2 FYEKMQ (reference sequence). CDR3 sequence (DNA): TGTGCCAGCAGTTCACGACAGTTCTCCTACGAGCAGTACTTC. Its translation is CASSSRQFSYEQYF.